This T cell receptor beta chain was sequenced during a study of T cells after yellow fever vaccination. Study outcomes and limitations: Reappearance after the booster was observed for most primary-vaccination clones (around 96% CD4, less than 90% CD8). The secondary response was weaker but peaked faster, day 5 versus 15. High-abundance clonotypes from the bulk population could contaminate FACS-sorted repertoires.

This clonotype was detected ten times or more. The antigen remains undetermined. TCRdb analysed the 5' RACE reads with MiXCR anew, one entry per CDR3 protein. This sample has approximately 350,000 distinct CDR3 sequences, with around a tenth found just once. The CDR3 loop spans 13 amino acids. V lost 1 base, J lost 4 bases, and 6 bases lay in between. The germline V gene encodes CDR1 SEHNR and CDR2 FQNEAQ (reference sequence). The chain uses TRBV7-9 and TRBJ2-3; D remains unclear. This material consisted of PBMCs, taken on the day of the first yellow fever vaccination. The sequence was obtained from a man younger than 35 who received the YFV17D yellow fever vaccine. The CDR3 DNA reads TGTGCCAGCAGCTTAGTCAGCGCAGATACGCAGTATTTT. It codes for CASSLVSADTQYF.